This T cell receptor beta chain is drawn from a study of shared clonotypes between healthy human individuals. Study-wide background: The donors, two women and a few men, were aged 18 to 49.

Each cell subset's genomic DNA was divided evenly among several immunoSEQ plates. The DNA input per sorted-subset replicate PCR was approximately 210 ng, corresponding to some 30,000 T cell genomes. This table comes from immunoSEQ multiplex PCR, and its TCRdb copy is limited to in-frame clones, with some not included. The sample consists of about 1 million clones, 65% to 80% of them appearing once. The CDR3 is made up of 14 amino acids. Between the trimmed V and J ends, which lost 6 bases and 6 bases, there was a span of 14 bases. Germline CDR1 is MNHNY and CDR2 is SVGAGI (reference sequence). The chain combines TRBV6-6 with TRBJ2-2; D is uncertain. Sample: memory CD4+ T cells sorted from blood. Subset described: CD45RA-negative fraction. This sequence originates from a young man in good health. The CDR3 DNA reads TGTGCCAGCAGCCGGGCCCTGGTCGCCGGGGAGCTGTTTTTT. It is translated as CASSRALVAGELFF.